This T cell receptor beta chain was sequenced for a study of identical twins (dated by TCRdb to about 2016). In the study overall: To test whether fetal clonotypes persist, this study deep-sequenced TCR alpha and beta repertoires from monozygotic twins, from unrelated adults of various ages, and from cord blood. To rule out contamination, replicate twin experiments were performed at different times with different library preparation protocols.

Study-level results and caveats: Out-of-frame TCR alpha sharing in monozygotic twins was systematically underestimated by recombination models, whereas sharing between unrelated individuals was in agreement with the recombination models. A weaker excess of twin sharing was found in beta out-of-frame sequences because the signal-to-noise ratio was lowered by fewer shared sequences. Invariant T cells such as MAIT and iNKT could partly confound zero-insertion analyses, although diverse VJ usage argued against such confounding for most clonotypes. Abundant cord blood beta clonotypes carried fewer insertions; young adult naive repertoires showed a weaker similar trend, while memory repertoires showed none. Compared with coincidental sharing between unrelated individuals, an excess of low generation-probability sequences was observed among out-of-frame TCR alpha sequences shared between twins. Because the same donors could not be followed over many years, conclusions were based on cross-sectional statistical analysis.

Library generation was performed with 5' RACE. Data came from an Illumina HiSeq 2000. A universal primer binding site was introduced by template switching, and a unique molecular identifier was present in the final cDNA, enabling accurate counting of TCR cDNA molecules. Specific primers in the conserved constant-segment region were used to synthesize first-strand cDNA for the TCR alpha and beta chains. Each cDNA library was double barcoded, with a SMART-Mk sample barcode plus Illumina barcodes, to control for contamination. TruSeq adapter sequences, together with Illumina sample barcodes, were added in two successive PCR steps. Sequencing of the TCR alpha and beta cDNA libraries was done on the Illumina HiSeq platform using custom primers. On the authors' methods: Unique molecular identifiers were extracted from raw reads with MiGEC, and CDR3 positions were determined with MiXCR. For each individual, recombination models were inferred using an EM algorithm with the repgenHMM and IGoR tools. The analysis of shared clonotypes was done with the tcR package in R, with sharing normalized by the product of cloneset sizes. To study raw recombination without the effects of thymic and clonal selection, out-of-frame nonproductive sequences were analyzed. TCRdb's own reprocessing of the public reads used fastp at Q25 and MiXCR and kept productive beta chains. Each entry is one CDR3 protein sequence, shown with its most common DNA and genes. The V and J calls were determined by TCRdb, not by the authors. The sample table shows 1.5 million to 2 million distinct CDR3 sequences, and around 29% are seen once. The top ten hold more than 0.25% of the sample.

This clonotype was detected a few times. This receptor's antigen is unknown. No base-level quality is on record; no much larger clone is a single base apart. The germline V gene supplies CDR1 SGHTS and CDR2 YDEGEE. For this chain, trimming is 3 bases at the V end and 4 bases at the J end, and the number of junction bases without a gene match is 9. The CDR3 sequence holds 15 residues, the cysteine and phenylalanine included. Only CDR3 DNA remains: 45 bases, in frame from the first base. All donors were healthy Caucasians. The material sequenced was cord blood. The source of this sequence is a newborn girl in good health. The rearrangement joined TRBV5-8 to TRBJ1-2, and 7 junction bases match TRBD1. The CDR3 is CASSSSGQLTYGYTF. The sequenced DNA: TGTGCCAGCAGCTCTTCGGGACAGCTTACCTATGGCTACACCTTC.